The TCR beta chain described here comes from a study of OX40 agonist ivuxolimab in advanced cancers. Looking at the study overall: Ivuxolimab was delivered to patients intravenously every 2 weeks at doses spanning 0.01 to 10 mg/kg. Study results and caveats: Which antigen the expanded peripheral T cells recognized is unknown.

Clones were read by immunoSEQ multiplex PCR, and TCRdb kept only the in-frame ones, dropping some. The repertoire holds 150,000 to 190,000 clones, with roughly 94% as singletons. CDR3 size: 14 residues. The J segment lost 5 bases and the V segment lost 2 bases, leaving 6 bases of the junction unmatched. Germline V CDR1 and CDR2: MNHEY, SVGAGI. A note on this clone: The antigen is unknown.

The sequenced sample was CD4+ or CD8+ T cells sorted from blood, obtained in a trial of the OX40 agonist ivuxolimab. This receptor was identified in an adult with an advanced solid tumor such as melanoma, head and neck, liver or kidney cancer. This chain joins TRBV6-5 and TRBJ2-7, with 7 positions matching TRBD2. DNA of the CDR3: TGTGCCAGCAGTTACGGGCCGGGGGGTCACGAGCAGTACTTC. Translated: CASSYGPGGHEQYF.